One sample yielded the 27 T cell receptor beta chains listed below, sequenced in a study of patients and donors after allogeneic stem cell transplantation. TCRdb independently ran MiXCR on the RT-PCR reads; one entry per CDR3 protein. The table shows roughly 250,000 distinct CDR3 sequences, with 12% to 15% occurring only once. Input material: blood, either unsorted or a sorted T cell fraction (not recorded which). These receptors were collected from a human donor who was either an allogeneic HSCT recipient or a stem cell or donor lymphocyte infusion donor (not recorded which). It is not recorded whose cells these are; they may come from a transplant donor.

This clonotype was seen repeatedly, ten times or more. The V call is TRBV10-3, the J call TRBJ1-1; D gene uncertain. The CDR3 totals 13 residues. Germline values: CDR1 ENHRY, CDR2 SYGVKD. Deletions cut 3 bases from V and 4 bases from J, with 9 bases between. Here the CDR3 DNA reads TGTGCCATCAGTGAAATGGGAGGCACTGAAGCTTTCTTT. Protein sequence: CAISEMGGTEAFF.

There are many counts of this clonotype. The CDR3 loop is CASSENSNSPLHF. DNA of the CDR3: TGTGCCAGCAGTGAGAACAGCAATTCACCCCTCCACTTT. The chain is built from TRBV6-1 and TRBJ1-6; D not resolved. The CDR3 runs to 13 residues. Germline-derived CDR1 and CDR2 are MNHNS and SASEGT. V was shortened by 3 bases and J by 7 bases, with 7 bases between the two germline ends.

This clonotype was picked up many times. The chain links TRBV5-1 to TRBJ1-1; the D is unclear. The ends were cut back, 6 bases at V and 6 bases at J, with 15 bases in the middle. The CDR3 extends over 13 amino acids. Germline values: CDR1 SGHRS, CDR2 YFSETQ. The CDR3 loop is CASTRTFDAEAFF. In nucleotides, the CDR3 is TGCGCCAGCACAAGGACCTTTGACGCTGAAGCTTTCTTT.

As for this clonotype: A clone one base away is much larger, so this may be a read error. This chain connects TRBV6-5 to TRBJ2-7; maybe TRBD2 (5 bases). V lost 0 bases, J lost 4 bases, and 13 bases lay in between. The germline gives CDR1 MNHEY, CDR2 SVGAGI. This CDR3 is 15 amino acids long. As DNA, the CDR3 is TGTGCCAGCAGTTACTCGACGGAGGTTGGGTACGAGCAGTACTTC. This translates into CASSYSTEVGYEQYF.

V is TRBV12-3 or TRBV12-4 and J is TRBJ1-2; D may be TRBD1 (6 bases). V lost 6 bases, J lost 1 base, and 15 bases lay in between. The CDR3 length is 15 residues. The CDR3 nucleotides read TGTGCCAGCAGCCCACAGGGAGGCCTTAACTATGGCTACACCTTC. It translates to CASSPQGGLNYGYTF.

The chain uses TRBV24-1 and TRBJ1-5, with a tentative D call TRBD1 (5 bases). The CDR3 spans 14 residues. Germline V CDR1 and CDR2: KGHDR, SFDVKD. V dropped 4 bases and J dropped 5 bases, with 11 bases sitting between them. The CDR3 sequence: CATSESDSYQPQHF. In nucleotides, the CDR3 is TGTGCCACCAGTGAATCAGACAGCTATCAGCCCCAGCATTTT.

The chain couples TRBV5-6 to TRBJ2-7; TRBD2 matches 7 bases. Germline CDR1 reads SGHDT; CDR2 reads YYEEEE. The CDR3 extends over 17 amino acids. Germline trimming cut 4 bases from V and 6 bases from J; bases unmatched to any gene: 19. The CDR3 DNA reads as TGTGCCAGCAGCCCCCTCCCAGCGGGGCGACTCTCGTTCGAGCAGTACTTC. Translated, it gives CASSPLPAGRLSFEQYF.

V gene TRBV13 combines with J gene TRBJ2-3, with D unresolved. The CDR3 spans 15 residues. Germline CDR1 PRHDT, CDR2 FYEKMQ (reference sequence). The ends were cut back, 3 bases at V and 4 bases at J, with 14 bases in the middle. CDR3 loop: CASSLYGDTADTQYF. Here the CDR3 DNA reads TGTGCCAGCAGCTTGTACGGCGACACGGCAGATACGCAGTATTTT. The full variable domain, rest sourced from reference TRBV13 and TRBJ2-3, is AAGVIQSPRHLIKEKRETATLKCYPIPRHDTVYWYQQGPGQDPQFLISFYEKMQSDKGSIPDRFSAQQFSDYHSELNMSSLELGDSALYFCASSLYGDTADTQYFGPGTRLTVL.

This clonotype was detected ten times or more. The rearrangement joins TRBV20-1 to TRBJ1-5; tentative D call: TRBD1 (5 bases). The germline V gene encodes CDR1 DFQATT and CDR2 SNEGSKA (reference sequence). The CDR3 sequence is 14 residues long. Trimming cost V 0 bases and J 5 bases, with 11 bases left between them. In DNA, the CDR3 is TGCAGTGCTAGAGATGGGAAGGGGTATCAGCCCCAGCATTTT. Its translation: CSARDGKGYQPQHF.

This clonotype has a handful of counts. This chain links TRBV3-1 with TRBJ1-1; a weak D match, TRBD1 (6 bases). CDR1 and CDR2 from the germline V gene are LGHDT and YNNKEL (reference sequence). The CDR3 loop spans 15 amino acids. V lost 5 bases, J lost 5 bases, and 18 bases lay in between. CDR3 in DNA: TGTGCCAGCAGCGATCCCCTAACAGGGAGGACTGAAGCTTTCTTT. As protein: CASSDPLTGRTEAFF.

In this sample, this clonotype turned up many times. The chain employs TRBV27 and TRBJ1-4; D possibly corresponds to TRBD1 (6 bases). Germline values: CDR1 MNHEY, CDR2 SMNVEV (reference sequence). V lost 5 bases and J lost 4, with 11 bases in between. The CDR3 is 14 amino acids. CDR3 region: CASSPPGDNEKLFF. CDR3 bases: TGTGCCAGCAGTCCCCCAGGGGATAATGAAAAACTGTTTTTT.

The sample holds a few counts of this clonotype. The rearrangement uses TRBV30 and TRBJ1-2; 9 bases line up with TRBD1. Trimming cost V 2 bases and J 7 bases; bases outside gene matches: 8. The germline gives CDR1 GTSNPN, CDR2 SVGIG (reference sequence). The CDR3 totals 14 residues. Here the CDR3 reads CAWSTGQGRGGYTF. CDR3 coding DNA: TGTGCCTGGAGTACCGGACAGGGGAGGGGTGGCTACACCTTC.

This clonotype has at least ten counts. The chain joins TRBV24-1 to TRBJ1-5; D gene unclear. Germline V gene sequence: CDR1 KGHDR, CDR2 SFDVKD. V lost 6 bases to trimming and J lost 1 base, with 9 bases between them. The CDR3 is made up of 14 amino acids. The CDR3 bases are TGTGCCACCAGTACTCCAGCAAGCAATCAGCCCCAGCATTTT. Translation gives CATSTPASNQPQHF.

This clonotype was detected only a few times. The V gene is TRBV4-2, the J gene TRBJ1-1; no firm D call. Germline CDR1 LGHNA, CDR2 YNFKEQ. This CDR3 comprises 14 residues. Trimming pared 0 bases from V and 1 base from J, leaving 6 bases between. In DNA form, the CDR3 reads TGTGCCAGCAGCCAAGATGACGGGAACACTGAAGCTTTCTTT. This encodes CASSQDDGNTEAFF.

This clonotype was detected a few times. This chain connects TRBV29-1 to TRBJ2-7, with unresolved D. V was clipped by 5 bases and J by 2 bases, with 7 bases between them. The CDR3 totals 11 residues. The germline V gene has CDR1 SQVTM and CDR2 ANQGSEA. The CDR3 protein is CSVRAPYEQYF. The CDR3 DNA follows: TGCAGCGTTCGGGCCCCCTACGAGCAGTACTTC.

The sample holds many counts of this clonotype. The chain links TRBV5-1 to TRBJ2-7; D is perhaps TRBD2 (6 bases). Germline V gene sequence: CDR1 SGHRS, CDR2 YFSETQ. The V and J ends lost 1 base and 3 bases respectively, with 11 bases between them. This CDR3 contains 14 residues. This CDR3 reads CASSLNRGDYEQYF. CDR3 DNA sequence: TGCGCCAGCAGCTTGAACCGCGGGGACTACGAGCAGTACTTC.

This clonotype came up a few times. V is TRBV9 and J is TRBJ1-1, with TRBD1 as a possible D gene (6 bases). CDR1 is SGDLS, CDR2 YYNGEE, per germline. V dropped 0 bases and J dropped 4 bases, with 16 bases sitting between them. The CDR3 length is 16 residues. CDR3 nucleotides: TGTGCCAGCAGCGTAGCTAACAGGGTGGATGGCACTGAAGCTTTCTTT. Translated: CASSVANRVDGTEAFF.

This clonotype turned up a few times. The V and J genes are TRBV5-5 and TRBJ2-5; 7 bases fit TRBD1. The trim removed 2 bases at V and 2 bases at J, leaving 9 bases unmatched. This CDR3 comprises 16 residues. In germline, CDR1 is SGHKS, CDR2 YYEKEE (reference sequence). The CDR3 DNA reads TGTGCCAGCAGCTTATCGATGGGCAGGGGGCAAGAGACCCAGTACTTC. Amino acid sequence: CASSLSMGRGQETQYF.

The V gene is TRBV9, the J gene TRBJ2-2; D gene unclear. Trimming stripped 4 bases from V and 3 bases from J, with 10 bases between. Germline V lookup: CDR1 SGDLS, CDR2 YYNGEE. The CDR3 spans 14 residues. For the CDR3, the DNA is TGTGCCAGCAGCACCCAAATGGACACCGGGGAGCTGTTTTTT. Amino acid sequence: CASSTQMDTGELFF.

The chain recombines TRBV29-1 with TRBJ2-3; TRBD2 agrees at 7 bases. Unmatched junction bases numbered 6, after V lost 3 bases and J lost 3 bases. Germline CDR1 SQVTM, CDR2 ANQGSEA. The CDR3 covers 14 residues. CDR3: CSVDGGSTTDTQYF. In DNA, the CDR3 is TGCAGCGTTGACGGCGGGAGTACGACAGATACGCAGTATTTT.

This clonotype was found a few times. The CDR3 region has the DNA TGTGCCAGCAGCTTGGAGTCAGCAACTCTTCGGGGCTACACCTTC. Its protein is CASSLESATLRGYTF. The chain links TRBV5-6 to TRBJ1-2; D remains ambiguous. Germline CDR1 SGHDT, CDR2 YYEEEE. CDR3 length: 15 residues. Trimming cost V 0 bases and J 8 bases, with 17 bases left between them.

This clonotype was seen at least ten times. A much more abundant neighbour one base away suggests this may be a read error. The chain is built from TRBV12-3 or TRBV12-4 and TRBJ1-1; unclear D gene. The CDR3 contains 13 residues. The CDR3 nucleotides read TGCGCCAGCAGCTTGGGAATGAACACTGAAGCTTTCTTT. It encodes CASSLGMNTEAFF.

The rearrangement joins TRBV20-1 to TRBJ2-5; the match to TRBD1 covers 7 bases. Germline V gives CDR1 DFQATT, CDR2 SNEGSKA (reference sequence). V lost 5 bases, J lost 5 bases, and 11 bases stayed unmatched. The CDR3 is made up of 14 amino acids. CDR3 protein: CSASSVGGVETQYF. The CDR3 DNA follows: TGCAGTGCTTCCAGCGTAGGGGGCGTGGAGACCCAGTACTTC.

This clonotype has more than one count but fewer than ten. The chain has TRBV6-1 and TRBJ1-3; tentative D call: TRBD1 (5 bases). V was trimmed by 10 bases and J by 0 bases, leaving 16 bases between them. Per germline, CDR1 MNHNS and CDR2 SASEGT. CDR3 length: 15 residues. The CDR3 nucleotides are TGTGCCATCAAGCGGAGGGGACGCTCTGGAAACACCATATATTTT. Translated: CAIKRRGRSGNTIYF.

This clonotype was picked up a small number of times. The V and J genes are TRBV11-2 and TRBJ1-1, with D possibly being TRBD1 (5 bases). The CDR3 length is 15 residues. CDR1 and CDR2 (germline): SGHAT, FQNNGV. Trimming took off 0 bases at V and 8 bases at J, with 16 bases between the two ends. CDR3 loop: CASSLDPGRGREAFF. CDR3 DNA sequence: TGTGCCAGCAGCTTAGATCCCGGGAGGGGACGCGAAGCTTTCTTT. Drawing the rest from reference TRBV11-2 and TRBJ1-1, the complete variable domain is EAGVAQSPRYKIIEKRQSVAFWCNPISGHATLYWYQQILGQGPKLLIQFQNNGVVDDSQLPKDRFSAERLKGVDSTLKIQPAKLEDSAVYLCASSLDPGRGREAFFGQGTRLTVV.

This clonotype was seen only a few times. The CDR3 here is CSARDLTGSTSGSWGETQYF. The CDR3 coding sequence is TGCAGTGCTAGAGATCTGACGGGTAGTACTAGCGGGTCTTGGGGAGAGACCCAGTACTTC. The chain carries TRBV20-1 and TRBJ2-5; 9 nucleotides align to TRBD2. The CDR3 runs to 20 residues. The V gene's germline CDR1 is DFQATT and CDR2 SNEGSKA (reference sequence). With V trimmed by 0 bases and J by 4 bases, 21 bases remained unmatched.

This sequence joins TRBV5-1 and TRBJ2-5, with TRBD1 matching over 9 bases. Trimming cost V 0 bases and J 3 bases; bases outside gene matches: 9. Looked up from germline, CDR1 is SGHRS and CDR2 is YFSETQ. The CDR3 is 17 residues long. The CDR3 loop reads CASSLGATRDREETQYF. The CDR3 DNA follows: TGCGCCAGCAGCTTGGGGGCCACCCGGGACAGGGAAGAGACCCAGTACTTC.